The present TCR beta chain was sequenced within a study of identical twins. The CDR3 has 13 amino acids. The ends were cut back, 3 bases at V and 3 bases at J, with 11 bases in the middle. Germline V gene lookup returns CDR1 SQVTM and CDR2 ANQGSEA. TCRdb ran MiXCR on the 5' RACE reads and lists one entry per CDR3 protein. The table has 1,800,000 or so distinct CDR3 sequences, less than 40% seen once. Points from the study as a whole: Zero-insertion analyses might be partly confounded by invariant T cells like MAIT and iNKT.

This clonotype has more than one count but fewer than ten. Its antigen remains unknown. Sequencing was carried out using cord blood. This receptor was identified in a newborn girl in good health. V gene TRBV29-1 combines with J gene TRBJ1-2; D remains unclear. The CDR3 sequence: CSVEGGDYYGYTF. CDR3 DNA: TGCAGCGTTGAGGGAGGAGATTACTATGGCTACACCTTC. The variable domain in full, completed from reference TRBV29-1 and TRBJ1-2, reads SAVISQKPSRDICQRGTSLTIQCQVDSQVTMMFWYRQQPGQSLTLIATANQGSEATYESGFVIDKFPISRPNLTFSTLTVSNMSPEDSSIYLCSVEGGDYYGYTFGSGTRLTVV.